A single sample gave rise to the 15 T cell receptor beta chains below, sequenced in a study of blood T cell repertoires in COVID-19. The protocol was immunoSEQ multiplex PCR, while the TCRdb copy is restricted to in-frame clones and leaves out a portion. The sample holds tens of thousands of clones, 75% to 95% seen once. Sample: peripheral blood. The receptor set was obtained from an elderly woman with acute or convalescent COVID-19.

This chain's CDR3 is CASSVGTPSSPLHF. Here the CDR3 DNA reads TGTGCCAGCAGCGTCGGGACACCTAGTTCACCCCTCCACTTT. The genes are TRBV3-1 (or the pseudogene TRBV3-2) and TRBJ1-6, with D possibly TRBD1 on 6 matching bases. Germline V CDR1 and CDR2: LGHDT, YNNKEL (reference sequence). This CDR3 contains 14 residues. The V and J ends lost 5 bases and 9 bases respectively, with 14 bases between them.

J is TRBJ2-7 and V is TRBV6-1, with D possibly matching TRBD1 (5 bases). The CDR3 loop spans 12 amino acids. Germline-derived CDR1 and CDR2 are MNHNS and SASEGT. V was shortened by 3 bases and J by 6 bases, with 9 bases between the two germline ends. The CDR3 DNA reads TGTGCCAGCAGTGAGGTAGGGGCCGAGCAGTACTTC. Its protein is CASSEVGAEQYF.

This clone was detected a few times. The V call is TRBV5-6, the J call TRBJ2-7, with D possibly matching TRBD2 (6 bases). This CDR3 contains 16 residues. Trimming left V 4 bases short and J 3 bases short, with 20 bases between. Germline lookup yields CDR1 SGHDT and CDR2 YYEEEE. CDR3 DNA: TGTGCCAGCAGCCCGGACGGGGTGGGGACTTACTACGAGCAGTACTTC. It translates to CASSPDGVGTYYEQYF.

The V gene is TRBV6-2 or TRBV6-3, the J gene TRBJ2-7; TRBD1 agrees at 7 bases. The CDR3 has 13 residues. Germline V gene sequence: CDR1 MNHEY, CDR2 SVGEGT. V trimming: 6 bases; J trimming: 5 bases; junction bases outside the gene matches: 7. In nucleotides, the CDR3 is TGTGCCAGCAGCCGGGACAGTCTTAACGAGCAGTACTTC. It is translated as CASSRDSLNEQYF.

In DNA form, the CDR3 reads TGCGCCAGCAGCTTGGTCGCGGAGGGAGAGACCCAGTACTTC. Translating gives CASSLVAEGETQYF. The V call is TRBV5-1, the J call TRBJ2-5; possible D gene TRBD2, 6 bases. Trimming removed 0 bases at V and 4 bases at J, with 10 bases between. Germline values: CDR1 SGHRS, CDR2 YFSETQ. The CDR3 length is 14 residues.

The chain has TRBV28 and TRBJ1-2, with D maybe TRBD1 (5 bases). The V gene lost 7 bases and the J gene lost 5 bases, with 11 bases spanning the gap. Germline values: CDR1 MDHEN, CDR2 SYDVKM. The CDR3 loop spans 12 amino acids. The CDR3 DNA follows: TGTGCCAGCATAGGGGCTGAGTATGGCTACACCTTC. This translates into CASIGAEYGYTF.

V usage is TRBV28 and J usage is TRBJ1-2; 8 positions agree with TRBD1. The CDR3 runs to 14 residues. CDR1 and CDR2 (germline): MDHEN, SYDVKM. The ends lost 5 bases at V and 2 bases at J; junction bases unmatched: 4. The CDR3 here is CASSTTGGNYGYTF. CDR3 nucleotide sequence: TGTGCCAGCAGTACTACAGGGGGGAACTATGGCTACACCTTC.

The J gene is TRBJ1-6, the V gene TRBV4-2; no clear D. V was clipped by 0 bases and J by 0 bases, with 12 bases between them. Germline CDR1 reads LGHNA; CDR2 reads YNFKEQ. This CDR3 has 18 amino acids. This chain's CDR3 is CASSQEAAGSSYNSPLHF. For the CDR3, the DNA is TGTGCCAGCAGCCAAGAGGCCGCAGGTAGCTCCTATAATTCACCCCTCCACTTT.

The V and J genes are TRBV12-5 and TRBJ1-1; a weak D match, TRBD1 (6 bases). This CDR3 is 14 amino acids long. V gave up 6 bases and J gave up 5 bases, with 16 bases separating them. The germline CDR1 and CDR2 sequences are LGHNT and FRNRAP. Written as DNA, the CDR3 is TGTGCTAGTGGGACCACAGGGATAAGGACTGAAGCTTTCTTT. It encodes CASGTTGIRTEAFF.

The V call is TRBV29-1, the J call TRBJ1-1, with D tentatively TRBD1 (6 bases). Between the trimmed V and J ends, which lost 6 bases and 0 bases, there was a span of 11 bases. The CDR3 is 13 amino acids. Germline values: CDR1 SQVTM, CDR2 ANQGSEA. DNA of the CDR3: TGCAGCGTACGGACAGATATGAACACTGAAGCTTTCTTT. Protein: CSVRTDMNTEAFF.

The DNA of the CDR3 is TGTGCCAGCAGTCCCCCGGGACAGGGGGCTTACGAGCAGTACTTC. Translating gives CASSPPGQGAYEQYF. The rearrangement joins TRBV28 to TRBJ2-7, with 12 bases matching TRBD1. Unmatched junction bases numbered 6, after V lost 5 bases and J lost 4 bases. This CDR3 has 15 amino acids. The V gene's germline CDR1 is MDHEN and CDR2 SYDVKM.

The chain uses TRBV5-1 and TRBJ2-7; 8 nucleotides agree with TRBD2. With 4 bases clipped from V and 4 bases from J, the junction kept 4 bases outside the gene matches. Germline V gene lookup returns CDR1 SGHRS and CDR2 YFSETQ. This CDR3 is 13 amino acids long. For the CDR3, the DNA is TGCGCCAGCAGCACGGCGGGAGGTTACGAGCAGTACTTC. This translates into CASSTAGGYEQYF.

The rearrangement uses TRBV7-2 and TRBJ2-6, with 8 bases fitting TRBD2. This CDR3 is built from 16 residues. Unmatched junction bases numbered 3, after V lost 5 bases and J lost 0 bases. Germline-derived CDR1 and CDR2 are SGHTA and FQGNSA. CDR3 sequence reads: CASSRGGISGANVLTF. The CDR3 region has the DNA TGTGCCAGCAGCCGCGGGGGGATCTCTGGGGCCAACGTCCTGACTTTC.

This clone is a singleton in its sample. Other DNA sequences in this specimen translate into the identical CDR3. The V and J genes are TRBV5-1 and TRBJ1-5; 9 bases line up with TRBD1. This CDR3 is 15 amino acids long. Germline V lookup: CDR1 SGHRS, CDR2 YFSETQ. The V and J ends lost 4 bases and 4 bases, in that order; junction bases with no gene match: 6. CDR3 sequence (DNA): TGCGCCAGCAGCCTGACGGGACAGGGAAATCAGCCCCAGCATTTT. Translated: CASSLTGQGNQPQHF.

The chain carries TRBV3-1 (or the pseudogene TRBV3-2) and TRBJ2-1; TRBD1 might be the D (5 bases). The CDR3 has 15 residues. CDR1 and CDR2 (germline): LGHDT, YNNKEL (reference sequence). V was trimmed by 1 base and J by 3 bases, leaving 10 bases between them. The DNA of the CDR3 is TGTGCCAGCAGCCAAGGTCTAAGGGGCTACAATGAGCAGTTCTTC. Residues: CASSQGLRGYNEQFF.